The sequence of this T cell receptor (beta chain) was determined in a study of regulatory T cells in long-lasting Graves disease. Germline CDR1 and CDR2: SGHAT and FQNNGV. The CDR3 runs to 16 residues. Germline trimming cut 1 base from V and 5 bases from J; bases unmatched to any gene: 9. Time point meaning: persistent/refractory GD, antithyroid drugs over 5 years with positive TRAb. Extracted PBMC RNA gave rise to the TCR library. Patients met American Thyroid Association criteria for Graves' disease. CDR3-region Arm-PCR and iRepertoire HTBI primers produced the TCR beta libraries. TCRdb ran MiXCR on the multiplex PCR reads and lists one entry per CDR3 protein. This table has hundreds of thousands of distinct CDR3 sequences, 20% to 25% appearing once. This clonotype was seen many times. The antigen is not known. Study-wide results and caveats: Thyroid tissue went unstudied; only peripheral blood was examined. Repertoires from persistent disease leaned toward TRBV28, TRBJ1-2 and TRBJ2-5. Those with persistent disease had in common more public clonotypes (about 2,500) than new patients (roughly 1,000).

This sample comprised peripheral blood mononuclear cells (PBMCs), obtained when the disease was refractory, from a patient treated with antithyroid drugs. This chain connects TRBV11-2 to TRBJ1-1; 8 positions match TRBD1. The sequence derives from a female donor with Graves disease. CDR3 loop: CASSLVPQDRVTEAFF. In nucleotides, the CDR3 is TGTGCCAGCAGCTTAGTACCCCAGGACAGGGTTACTGAAGCTTTCTTT.